What follows are 2 T cell receptor beta chains derived from one specimen sequenced in a study of T cell changes during pregnancy in multiple sclerosis. The method was immunoSEQ multiplex PCR; TCRdb's version includes in-frame clones alone and lacks a portion of them. In the table there are roughly 110,000 clones, 85% to 95% of which are singletons. The source material was peripheral blood, sampled after pregnancy. These receptor sequences come from a female donor with multiple sclerosis, enrolled in a pregnancy study.

V and J are TRBV30 and TRBJ2-1; D possibly corresponds to TRBD2 (5 bases). Trimming pared 5 bases from V and 9 bases from J, leaving 14 bases between. The length of the CDR3 is 12 residues. The germline CDR1 and CDR2 sequences are GTSNPN and SVGIG (reference sequence). Here the CDR3 reads CAWGPPAAEQFF. The DNA of the CDR3 is TGTGCCTGGGGCCCCCCAGCGGCTGAGCAGTTCTTC.

In DNA form, the CDR3 reads TGTGCCAGCAGCGGGGGGACATTGGGCTACAATGAGCAGTTCTTC. Translation: CASSGGTLGYNEQFF. The rearrangement links TRBV9 to TRBJ2-1, with D possibly TRBD1 on 6 matching bases. This CDR3 has 15 residues. Germline V lookup: CDR1 SGDLS, CDR2 YYNGEE. V lost 3 bases to trimming and J lost 3 bases, with 13 bases between them.